The rows below give T cell receptor beta chains drawn from one sample of a study of blood T cell repertoires in COVID-19. Sequencing was performed with immunoSEQ multiplex PCR; in TCRdb, only in-frame clones are kept and a portion is missing. Found here are about 160,000 clones, 79% of them singletons; the top ten hold around 8%. Source material: peripheral blood. These receptors all stem from a woman in her sixties or seventies with COVID-19, enrolled during active disease. Each CDR3 is given with its conserved first and last residue. Each record gives: clone size, J gene, V gene, D gene, CDR3 DNA, CDR3 protein. The D gene is left open where the match is weak. Some rows have no size entry. The others give once, few or many, or a class for an expanded clone.

clone size: -; J gene: TRBJ1-4; V gene: TRBV19; D gene: TRBD1; CDR3 DNA: TGTGCCAGTAGATCGACAGGGACCCTTGAAAAACTGTTTTTT; CDR3 protein: CASRSTGTLEKLFF
clone size: -; J gene: TRBJ1-2; V gene: TRBV6-5; D gene: -; CDR3 DNA: TGTGCCAGCAGTTACTCGATCCGTGGGGCGCAGGGCTACACCTTC; CDR3 protein: CASSYSIRGAQGYTF
clone size: -; J gene: TRBJ2-4; V gene: TRBV21-1; D gene: -; CDR3 DNA: TGTGCCAGCAGCAAAGGGGGCAGATATATCAAAAACATTCAGTACTTC; CDR3 protein: CASSKGGRYIKNIQYF
clone size: -; J gene: TRBJ2-5; V gene: TRBV2; D gene: -; CDR3 DNA: TGTGCCAGCAGCGGACAAATCCTCCAAGAGACCCAGTACTTC; CDR3 protein: CASSGQILQETQYF
clone size: once; J gene: TRBJ1-3; V gene: TRBV9; D gene: TRBD1; CDR3 DNA: TGTGCCAGCAGCACCCGGCAGGGACAGGGGGCAAATGGAAACACCATATATTTT; CDR3 protein: CASSTRQGQGANGNTIYF
clone size: -; J gene: TRBJ1-3; V gene: TRBV15; D gene: TRBD1; CDR3 DNA: TGTGCCACCAGCAGAGAGGCCACAGGGGCCTCTGGAAACACCATATATTTT; CDR3 protein: CATSREATGASGNTIYF
clone size: -; J gene: TRBJ2-2; V gene: TRBV30; D gene: -; CDR3 DNA: TGTGCCTGGACCCCGACCCCAGGAACCGGGGAGCTGTTTTTT; CDR3 protein: CAWTPTPGTGELFF
clone size: -; J gene: TRBJ1-3; V gene: TRBV29-1; D gene: -; CDR3 DNA: TGCAGCGCATCGGGAAACCCTGGAAACACCATATATTTT; CDR3 protein: CSASGNPGNTIYF
clone size: -; J gene: TRBJ2-2; V gene: TRBV4-1; D gene: -; CDR3 DNA: TGCGCCAGCAGCCAAGGACAGCCAGATGACACCGGGGAGCTGTTTTTT; CDR3 protein: CASSQGQPDDTGELFF
clone size: -; J gene: TRBJ2-3; V gene: TRBV9; D gene: -; CDR3 DNA: TGTGCCAGCAGCGTAGAGAGGAGGGCCCAAGGTCCAGATACGCAGTATTTT; CDR3 protein: CASSVERRAQGPDTQYF
clone size: -; J gene: TRBJ2-6; V gene: TRBV19; D gene: TRBD1; CDR3 DNA: TGTGCCAGTAGTCCTCCCCCGGGACAGGGAACACCCACCTCTGGGGCCAACGTCCTGACTTTC; CDR3 protein: CASSPPPGQGTPTSGANVLTF
clone size: -; J gene: TRBJ2-3; V gene: TRBV5-4; D gene: -; CDR3 DNA: TGTGCCAGCAGCTTCGGGGGAGTCGAAGATACGCAGTATTTT; CDR3 protein: CASSFGGVEDTQYF
clone size: -; J gene: TRBJ2-3; V gene: TRBV9; D gene: TRBD1; CDR3 DNA: TGTGCCAGCAGTGGGGACAGGGTTGCAGATACGCAGTATTTT; CDR3 protein: CASSGDRVADTQYF
clone size: -; J gene: TRBJ1-1; V gene: TRBV11-2; D gene: TRBD1; CDR3 DNA: TGTGCCAGCAGCCCGATGAGGCAGGGGGGAACTGAAGCTTTCTTT; CDR3 protein: CASSPMRQGGTEAFF
clone size: -; J gene: TRBJ1-4; V gene: TRBV14; D gene: TRBD1; CDR3 DNA: TGTGCCAGCAGCCTTTTATCAGGGGGTAATGAAAAACTGTTTTTT; CDR3 protein: CASSLLSGGNEKLFF
clone size: -; J gene: TRBJ2-2; V gene: TRBV9; D gene: TRBD2; CDR3 DNA: TGTGCCAGCAGCGTAGTAGCCCTGGGGGGGGGACTCACGAACACCGGGGAGCTGTTTTTT; CDR3 protein: CASSVVALGGGLTNTGELFF
clone size: -; J gene: TRBJ1-2; V gene: TRBV9; D gene: TRBD1; CDR3 DNA: TGTGCCAGCAGCTCCAGAGGGACAGGGGGCGGCTACACCTTC; CDR3 protein: CASSSRGTGGGYTF
clone size: -; J gene: TRBJ1-3; V gene: TRBV28; D gene: -; CDR3 DNA: TGTGCCAGCCTAGGCCGGGGGATTGGAAACACCATATATTTT; CDR3 protein: CASLGRGIGNTIYF
clone size: once; J gene: TRBJ2-5; V gene: TRBV4-3; D gene: TRBD2; CDR3 DNA: TGCGCCAGCAGCCAAGGACTAGCGGGAGCAGAGACCCAGTACTTC; CDR3 protein: CASSQGLAGAETQYF
clone size: -; J gene: TRBJ2-2; V gene: TRBV7-2; D gene: TRBD2; CDR3 DNA: TGTGCCAGCAGCTTAGCGGGACTAGCGGGGGGGCCGCGCACCGGGGAGCTGTTTTTT; CDR3 protein: CASSLAGLAGGPRTGELFF
clone size: -; J gene: TRBJ1-2; V gene: TRBV28; D gene: -; CDR3 DNA: TGTGCCAGCAGTCCCCTATCAGCAGGGGTTGCACTTAACTATGGCTACACCTTC; CDR3 protein: CASSPLSAGVALNYGYTF
clone size: -; J gene: TRBJ2-7; V gene: TRBV6-6; D gene: TRBD1; CDR3 DNA: TGTGCCAGCAGCCGGACAGGGTTCGAGCAGTACTTC; CDR3 protein: CASSRTGFEQYF
clone size: once; J gene: TRBJ1-2; V gene: TRBV18; D gene: TRBD1; CDR3 DNA: TGTGCCAGCTCACCGGACAGGGAAATCCACGGCTACACCTTC; CDR3 protein: CASSPDREIHGYTF
clone size: -; J gene: TRBJ1-5; V gene: TRBV29-1; D gene: -; CDR3 DNA: TGCAGCGTTGGGCCGGGACTAGGACAGCCCCAGCATTTT; CDR3 protein: CSVGPGLGQPQHF
clone size: -; J gene: TRBJ2-5; V gene: TRBV19; D gene: -; CDR3 DNA: TGTGCCAGTAGTATTAACAGGCAAGAGACCCAGTACTTC; CDR3 protein: CASSINRQETQYF
clone size: -; J gene: TRBJ2-3; V gene: TRBV5-4; D gene: TRBD2; CDR3 DNA: TGTGCCAGCAGCGTAAAAAGCGGGAGTGGATCAGATACGCAGTATTTT; CDR3 protein: CASSVKSGSGSDTQYF
clone size: -; J gene: TRBJ1-2; V gene: TRBV7-8; D gene: TRBD1; CDR3 DNA: TGTGCCAGCAGCCCCGTATCCGGGACAGGCTATGGCTACACCTTC; CDR3 protein: CASSPVSGTGYGYTF
clone size: few; J gene: TRBJ2-3; V gene: TRBV19; D gene: -; CDR3 DNA: TGTGCCAGTTCCCCCCAGGGTAACACAGATACGCAGTATTTT; CDR3 protein: CASSPQGNTDTQYF
clone size: -; J gene: TRBJ2-7; V gene: TRBV19; D gene: TRBD1; CDR3 DNA: TGTGCCAGTAGTCAAACAGGGGACTACGAGCAGTACTTC; CDR3 protein: CASSQTGDYEQYF
clone size: -; J gene: TRBJ2-5; V gene: TRBV2; D gene: TRBD2; CDR3 DNA: TGTGCCAGCAGTGTAGGGACTAGGGCCCAAGAGACCCAGTACTTC; CDR3 protein: CASSVGTRAQETQYF
clone size: -; J gene: TRBJ2-1; V gene: TRBV5-4; D gene: -; CDR3 DNA: TGTGCCAGCGGTTCCGGGACTCGCGGTCCGGGTGAGCAGTTCTTC; CDR3 protein: CASGSGTRGPGEQFF
clone size: -; J gene: TRBJ2-2; V gene: TRBV4-1; D gene: -; CDR3 DNA: TGCGCCAGCAGCCGAAGGGACACGAACACCGGGGAGCTGTTTTTT; CDR3 protein: CASSRRDTNTGELFF
clone size: -; J gene: TRBJ2-3; V gene: TRBV5-8; D gene: -; CDR3 DNA: TGTGCCAGCAGCTTCGCGGCGCCGTTTAGCACAGATACGCAGTATTTT; CDR3 protein: CASSFAAPFSTDTQYF
clone size: -; J gene: TRBJ2-1; V gene: TRBV2; D gene: TRBD1; CDR3 DNA: TGTGCCAGCAGGTTGGACAGGGCGGGGTACAATGAGCAGTTCTTC; CDR3 protein: CASRLDRAGYNEQFF
clone size: -; J gene: TRBJ2-1; V gene: TRBV19; D gene: TRBD2; CDR3 DNA: TGTGCCAGTAAGGGAGCGGGGGGGGTTAATGAGCAGTTCTTC; CDR3 protein: CASKGAGGVNEQFF
clone size: -; J gene: TRBJ1-2; V gene: TRBV4-2; D gene: TRBD1; CDR3 DNA: TGTGCCAGCAGCCAACCTGGGACAGGGGGCAACTATGGCTACACCTTC; CDR3 protein: CASSQPGTGGNYGYTF
clone size: -; J gene: TRBJ1-6; V gene: TRBV5-6; D gene: -; CDR3 DNA: TGTGCCAGCAGCCCCGGTAGCCGTTCACCCCTCCACTTT; CDR3 protein: CASSPGSRSPLHF
clone size: -; J gene: TRBJ1-2; V gene: TRBV14; D gene: -; CDR3 DNA: TGTGCCAGCAGCCACAGGGCGACCGCGGACTATGGCTACACCTTC; CDR3 protein: CASSHRATADYGYTF
clone size: -; J gene: TRBJ2-5; V gene: TRBV18; D gene: -; CDR3 DNA: TGTGCCAGCTCCCCCGGGATGGCCAGAAAAGAGACCCAGTACTTC; CDR3 protein: CASSPGMARKETQYF
clone size: once; J gene: TRBJ2-2; V gene: TRBV9; D gene: -; CDR3 DNA: TGTGCCAGCAGCGTAGGAGGGTCGGGCACCGGGGAGCTGTTTTTT; CDR3 protein: CASSVGGSGTGELFF
clone size: -; J gene: TRBJ2-5; V gene: TRBV10-1; D gene: TRBD1; CDR3 DNA: TGCGCCAGCTGGACAGGGGGCTCAGAGACCCAGTACTTC; CDR3 protein: CASWTGGSETQYF
clone size: -; J gene: TRBJ2-1; V gene: TRBV29-1; D gene: TRBD2; CDR3 DNA: TGCAGCGTTGAAAGGGGACTAGCGGGACTAACTGAGCAGTTCTTC; CDR3 protein: CSVERGLAGLTEQFF
clone size: -; J gene: TRBJ2-1; V gene: TRBV19; D gene: TRBD1; CDR3 DNA: TGTGCCAGTAGTAGTCGCCGGTGGACAGGCCAGGGGATCAATGAGCAGTTCTTC; CDR3 protein: CASSSRRWTGQGINEQFF
clone size: -; J gene: TRBJ2-2; V gene: TRBV5-8; D gene: TRBD1; CDR3 DNA: TGTGCCAGCAAAACAGGGGCGCGGGCGACCGGGGAGCTGTTTTTT; CDR3 protein: CASKTGARATGELFF
clone size: once; J gene: TRBJ2-1; V gene: TRBV11-2; D gene: TRBD2; CDR3 DNA: TGTGCCAGCAGCTTATACTCTAGCGGGCCTGGCAATGAGCAGTTCTTC; CDR3 protein: CASSLYSSGPGNEQFF
clone size: few; J gene: TRBJ1-6; V gene: TRBV28; D gene: TRBD1; CDR3 DNA: TGTGCCAGCAGTTTGCATAGATCACAGGGGGCTAAATCACCCCTCCACTTT; CDR3 protein: CASSLHRSQGAKSPLHF
clone size: -; J gene: TRBJ2-2; V gene: TRBV23-1; D gene: -; CDR3 DNA: TGCGGAGGTTCCCGGGCGGGGGCCTACACCGGGGAGCTGTTTTTT; CDR3 protein: CGGSRAGAYTGELFF
clone size: -; J gene: TRBJ1-2; V gene: TRBV5-1; D gene: -; CDR3 DNA: TGCGCCAGCAGCTACCCCCGGGGCCCCGACAGGTTCTATGGCTACACCTTC; CDR3 protein: CASSYPRGPDRFYGYTF
clone size: -; J gene: TRBJ1-6; V gene: TRBV27; D gene: TRBD1; CDR3 DNA: TGTGCCAGCAGTATACGACAGGGTCCAGTCGATTATCCCCTCCACTTT; CDR3 protein: CASSIRQGPVDYPLHF
clone size: -; J gene: TRBJ2-7; V gene: TRBV5-6; D gene: TRBD2; CDR3 DNA: TGTGCCAGCAGCTTGTTCTTTAGCGGGAGGTACGAGCAGTACTTC; CDR3 protein: CASSLFFSGRYEQYF
clone size: few; J gene: TRBJ1-1; V gene: TRBV6-1; D gene: TRBD1; CDR3 DNA: TGTGCCAGCAGTGTAAGAGCCCTCAACAGGGACAGAGCTGAAGCTTTCTTT; CDR3 protein: CASSVRALNRDRAEAFF
clone size: -; J gene: TRBJ1-1; V gene: TRBV28; D gene: -; CDR3 DNA: TGTGCCAGCAGTCTACCAGGGGACGGGAACACTGAAGCTTTCTTT; CDR3 protein: CASSLPGDGNTEAFF
clone size: -; J gene: TRBJ2-1; V gene: TRBV9; D gene: TRBD2; CDR3 DNA: TGTGCCAGCAGCTTACACCCGGGACTAGCGGGAGACTTTAATGAGCAGTTCTTC; CDR3 protein: CASSLHPGLAGDFNEQFF
clone size: -; J gene: TRBJ2-1; V gene: TRBV9; D gene: -; CDR3 DNA: TGTGCCAGCAGCTCCACTGTTTGGAATGAGCAGTTCTTC; CDR3 protein: CASSSTVWNEQFF
clone size: -; J gene: TRBJ2-2; V gene: TRBV19; D gene: -; CDR3 DNA: TGTGCCACCAGGAGGGGAAGGAACACCGGGGAGCTGTTTTTT; CDR3 protein: CATRRGRNTGELFF
clone size: -; J gene: TRBJ2-7; V gene: TRBV5-5; D gene: TRBD2; CDR3 DNA: TGTGCCAGCAGTTCCGGGACTAGCGGGAGGAGGCACGAGCAGTACTTC; CDR3 protein: CASSSGTSGRRHEQYF
clone size: -; J gene: TRBJ2-3; V gene: TRBV18; D gene: -; CDR3 DNA: TGTGCCAGCTCACCACTGGAGGGGGATACGCAGTATTTT; CDR3 protein: CASSPLEGDTQYF
clone size: -; J gene: TRBJ2-7; V gene: TRBV7-2; D gene: TRBD2; CDR3 DNA: TGTGCCAGCAGCTTAACTAGCGGGAGGGCGGGTACCTACGAGCAGTACTTC; CDR3 protein: CASSLTSGRAGTYEQYF
clone size: -; J gene: TRBJ1-2; V gene: TRBV7-2; D gene: TRBD1; CDR3 DNA: TGTGCCAGCAGCTCAAAGGGACAGGGGAGTCGATTAAACTATGGCTACACCTTC; CDR3 protein: CASSSKGQGSRLNYGYTF